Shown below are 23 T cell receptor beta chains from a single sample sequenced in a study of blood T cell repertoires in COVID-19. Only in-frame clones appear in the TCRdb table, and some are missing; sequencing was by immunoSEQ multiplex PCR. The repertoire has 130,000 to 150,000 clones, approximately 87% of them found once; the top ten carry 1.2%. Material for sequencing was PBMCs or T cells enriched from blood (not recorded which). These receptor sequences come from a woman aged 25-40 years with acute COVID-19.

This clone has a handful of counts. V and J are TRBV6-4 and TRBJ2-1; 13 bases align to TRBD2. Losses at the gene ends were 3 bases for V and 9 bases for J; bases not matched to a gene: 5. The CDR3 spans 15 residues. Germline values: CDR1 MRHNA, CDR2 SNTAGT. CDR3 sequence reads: CASSERTSGSGEQFF. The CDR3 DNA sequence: TGTGCCAGCAGTGAGAGGACTAGCGGGAGTGGTGAGCAGTTCTTC.

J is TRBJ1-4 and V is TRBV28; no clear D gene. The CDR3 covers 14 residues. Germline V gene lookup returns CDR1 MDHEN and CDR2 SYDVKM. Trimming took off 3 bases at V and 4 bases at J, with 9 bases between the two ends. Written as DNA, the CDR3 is TGTGCCAGCAGTTTGTCCGGGTATAATGAAAAACTGTTTTTT. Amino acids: CASSLSGYNEKLFF. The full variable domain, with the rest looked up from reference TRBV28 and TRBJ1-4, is DVKVTQSSRYLVKRTGEKVFLECVQDMDHENMFWYRQDPGLGLRLIYFSYDVKMKEKGDIPEGYSVSREKKERFSLILESASTNQTSMYLCASSLSGYNEKLFFGSGTQLSVL.

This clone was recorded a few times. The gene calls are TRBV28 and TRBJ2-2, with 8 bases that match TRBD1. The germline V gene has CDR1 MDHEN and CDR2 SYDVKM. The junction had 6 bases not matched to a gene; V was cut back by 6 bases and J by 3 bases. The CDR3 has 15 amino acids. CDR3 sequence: CASSPGQVHTGELFF. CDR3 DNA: TGTGCCAGCAGCCCGGGACAGGTCCACACCGGGGAGCTGTTTTTT.

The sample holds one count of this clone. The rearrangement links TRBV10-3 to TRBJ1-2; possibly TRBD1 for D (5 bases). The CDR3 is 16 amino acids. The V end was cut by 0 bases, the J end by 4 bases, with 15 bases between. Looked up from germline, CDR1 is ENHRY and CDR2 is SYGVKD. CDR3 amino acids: CAISESDVSGGYGYTF. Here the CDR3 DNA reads TGTGCCATCAGTGAGTCGGATGTATCGGGGGGCTATGGCTACACCTTC.

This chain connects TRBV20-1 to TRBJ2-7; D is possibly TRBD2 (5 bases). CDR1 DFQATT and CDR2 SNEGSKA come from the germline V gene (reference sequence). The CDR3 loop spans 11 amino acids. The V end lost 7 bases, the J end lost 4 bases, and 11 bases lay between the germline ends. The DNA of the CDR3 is TGCAGTGGCACTAGAATGTACGAGCAGTACTTC. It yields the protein CSGTRMYEQYF.

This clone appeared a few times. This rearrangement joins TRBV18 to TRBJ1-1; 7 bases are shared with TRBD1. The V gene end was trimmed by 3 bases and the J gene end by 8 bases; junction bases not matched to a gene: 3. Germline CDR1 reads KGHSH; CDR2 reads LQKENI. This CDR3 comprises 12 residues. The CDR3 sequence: CASSPRTGEAFF. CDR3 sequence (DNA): TGTGCCAGCTCACCCCGGACAGGCGAAGCTTTCTTT.

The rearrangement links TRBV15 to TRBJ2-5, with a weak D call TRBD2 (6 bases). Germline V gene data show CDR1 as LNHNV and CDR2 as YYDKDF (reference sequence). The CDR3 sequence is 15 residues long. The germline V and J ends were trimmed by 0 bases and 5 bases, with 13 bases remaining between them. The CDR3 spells CATSRDPGESETQYF. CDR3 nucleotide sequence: TGTGCCACCAGCAGAGATCCGGGAGAGAGCGAGACCCAGTACTTC.

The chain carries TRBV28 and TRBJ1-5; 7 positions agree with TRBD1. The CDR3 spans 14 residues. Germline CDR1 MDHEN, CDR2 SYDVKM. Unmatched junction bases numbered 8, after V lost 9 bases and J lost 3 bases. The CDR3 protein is CASTLGQNNQPQHF. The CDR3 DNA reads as TGTGCCAGTACCCTGGGACAGAACAATCAGCCCCAGCATTTT.

DNA of the CDR3: TGTGCCATCAGTGAGTCCACGGGACAGGGGGTTCAGCCCCAGCATTTT. The encoded protein is CAISESTGQGVQPQHF. This sequence joins TRBV10-3 and TRBJ1-5; 11 nucleotides align to TRBD1. V lost 0 bases and J lost 6; bases outside the gene matches: 4. The length of the CDR3 is 16 residues. The germline V gene encodes CDR1 ENHRY and CDR2 SYGVKD.

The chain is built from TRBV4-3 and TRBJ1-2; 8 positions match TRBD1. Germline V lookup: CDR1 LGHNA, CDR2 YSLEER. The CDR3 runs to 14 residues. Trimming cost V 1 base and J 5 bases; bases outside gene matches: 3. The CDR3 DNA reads TGCGCCAGCAGCCAAGGGACAGGGTCTTATGGCTACACCTTC. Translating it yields CASSQGTGSYGYTF.

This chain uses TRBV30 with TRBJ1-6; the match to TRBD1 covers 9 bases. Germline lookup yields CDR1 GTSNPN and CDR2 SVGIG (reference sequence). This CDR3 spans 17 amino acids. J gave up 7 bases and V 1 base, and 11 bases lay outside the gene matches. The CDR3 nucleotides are TGTGCCTGGAGTGCCCTATTTCCGGGACAGGGCAATTCACCCCTCCACTTT. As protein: CAWSALFPGQGNSPLHF.

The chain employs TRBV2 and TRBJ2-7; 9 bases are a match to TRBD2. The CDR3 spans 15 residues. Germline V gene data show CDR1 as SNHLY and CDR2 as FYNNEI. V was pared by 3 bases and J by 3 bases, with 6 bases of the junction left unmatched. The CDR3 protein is CASSEDSGRIYEQYF. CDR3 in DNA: TGTGCCAGCAGTGAGGATAGCGGGAGAATCTACGAGCAGTACTTC.

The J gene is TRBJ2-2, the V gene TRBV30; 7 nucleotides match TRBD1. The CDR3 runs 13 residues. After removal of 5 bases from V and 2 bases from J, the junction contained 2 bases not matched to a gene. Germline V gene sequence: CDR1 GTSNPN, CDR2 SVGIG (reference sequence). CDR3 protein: CAWDRVNTGELFF. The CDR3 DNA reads TGTGCCTGGGACAGGGTAAACACCGGGGAGCTGTTTTTT.

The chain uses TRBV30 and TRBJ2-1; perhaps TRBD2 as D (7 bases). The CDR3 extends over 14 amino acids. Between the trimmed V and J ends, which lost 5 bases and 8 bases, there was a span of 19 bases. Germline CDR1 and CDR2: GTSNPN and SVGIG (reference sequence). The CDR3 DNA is TGTGCCTGGGCACGGACACAGGGAGGGGATGAGCAGTTCTTC. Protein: CAWARTQGGDEQFF. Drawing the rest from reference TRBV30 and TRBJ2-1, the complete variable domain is SQTIHQWPATLVQPVGSPLSLECTVEGTSNPNLYWYRQAAGRGLQLLFYSVGIGQISSEVPQNLSASRPQDRQFILSSKKLLLSDSGFYLCAWARTQGGDEQFFGPGTRLTVL.

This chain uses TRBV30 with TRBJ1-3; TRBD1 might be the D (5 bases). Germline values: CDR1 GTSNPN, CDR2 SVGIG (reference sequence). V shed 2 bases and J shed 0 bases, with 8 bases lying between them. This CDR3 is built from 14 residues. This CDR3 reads CAWSPTVSGNTIYF. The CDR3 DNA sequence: TGTGCCTGGAGTCCGACAGTCTCTGGAAACACCATATATTTT.

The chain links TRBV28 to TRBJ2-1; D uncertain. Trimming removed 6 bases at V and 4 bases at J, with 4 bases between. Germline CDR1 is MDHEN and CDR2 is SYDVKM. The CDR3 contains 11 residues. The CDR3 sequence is CASSSYNEQFF. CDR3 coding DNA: TGTGCCAGCAGCAGTTACAATGAGCAGTTCTTC.

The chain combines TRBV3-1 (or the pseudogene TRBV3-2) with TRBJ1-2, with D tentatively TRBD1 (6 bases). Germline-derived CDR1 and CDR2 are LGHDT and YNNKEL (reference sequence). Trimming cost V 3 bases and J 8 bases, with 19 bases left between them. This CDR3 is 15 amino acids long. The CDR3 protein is CASSHTGTGDRGYTF. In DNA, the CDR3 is TGTGCCAGCAGCCACACAGGGACGGGCGATAGGGGCTACACCTTC.

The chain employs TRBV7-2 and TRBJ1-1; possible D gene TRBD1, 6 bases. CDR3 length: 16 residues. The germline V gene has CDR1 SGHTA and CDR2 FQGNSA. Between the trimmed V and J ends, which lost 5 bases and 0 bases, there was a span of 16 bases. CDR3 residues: CASSPEGGLMNTEAFF. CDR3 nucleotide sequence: TGTGCCAGCAGCCCCGAGGGGGGGCTCATGAACACTGAAGCTTTCTTT. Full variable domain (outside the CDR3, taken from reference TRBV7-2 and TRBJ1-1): GAGVSQSPSNKVTEKGKDVELRCDPISGHTALYWYRQSLGQGLEFLIYFQGNSAPDKSGLPSDRFSAERTGGSVSTLTIQRTQQEDSAVYLCASSPEGGLMNTEAFFGQGTRLTVV.

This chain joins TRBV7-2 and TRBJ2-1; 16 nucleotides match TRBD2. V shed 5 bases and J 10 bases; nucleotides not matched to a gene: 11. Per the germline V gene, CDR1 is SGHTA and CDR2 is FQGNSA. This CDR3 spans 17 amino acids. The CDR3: CASSLPGLAGGLREQFF. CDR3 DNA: TGTGCCAGCAGCCTCCCGGGACTAGCGGGAGGGCTGAGGGAGCAGTTCTTC. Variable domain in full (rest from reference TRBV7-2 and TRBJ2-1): GAGVSQSPSNKVTEKGKDVELRCDPISGHTALYWYRQSLGQGLEFLIYFQGNSAPDKSGLPSDRFSAERTGGSVSTLTIQRTQQEDSAVYLCASSLPGLAGGLREQFFGPGTRLTVL.

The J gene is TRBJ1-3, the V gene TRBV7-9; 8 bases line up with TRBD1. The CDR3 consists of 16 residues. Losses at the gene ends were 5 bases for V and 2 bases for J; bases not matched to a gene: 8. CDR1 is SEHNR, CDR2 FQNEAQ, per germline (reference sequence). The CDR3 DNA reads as TGTGCCAGCAGCCAAGGACAGGGTGGAACTGGAAACACCATATATTTT. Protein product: CASSQGQGGTGNTIYF.

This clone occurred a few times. The CDR3 reads CASSDGGDYNEQFF. The CDR3 DNA reads as TGTGCCAGCAGTGATGGCGGGGACTACAATGAGCAGTTCTTC. The V and J genes are TRBV6-4 and TRBJ2-1; possibly TRBD2 for D (6 bases). The CDR3 totals 14 residues. Germline V gene lookup returns CDR1 MRHNA and CDR2 SNTAGT. Trimming pared 3 bases from V and 3 bases from J, leaving 9 bases between.

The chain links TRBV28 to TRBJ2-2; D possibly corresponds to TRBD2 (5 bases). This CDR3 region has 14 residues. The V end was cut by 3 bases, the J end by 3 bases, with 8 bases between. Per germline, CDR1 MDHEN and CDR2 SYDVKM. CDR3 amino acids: CASSFSGDTGELFF. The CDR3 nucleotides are TGTGCCAGCAGTTTTTCCGGGGACACCGGGGAGCTGTTTTTT.

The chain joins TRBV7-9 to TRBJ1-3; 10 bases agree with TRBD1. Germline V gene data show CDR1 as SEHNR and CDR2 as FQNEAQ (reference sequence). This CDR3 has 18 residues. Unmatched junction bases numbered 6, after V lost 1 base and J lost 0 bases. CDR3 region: CASSLGQGALFSGNTIYF. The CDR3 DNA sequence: TGTGCCAGCAGCTTAGGACAGGGGGCTTTGTTCTCTGGAAACACCATATATTTT.